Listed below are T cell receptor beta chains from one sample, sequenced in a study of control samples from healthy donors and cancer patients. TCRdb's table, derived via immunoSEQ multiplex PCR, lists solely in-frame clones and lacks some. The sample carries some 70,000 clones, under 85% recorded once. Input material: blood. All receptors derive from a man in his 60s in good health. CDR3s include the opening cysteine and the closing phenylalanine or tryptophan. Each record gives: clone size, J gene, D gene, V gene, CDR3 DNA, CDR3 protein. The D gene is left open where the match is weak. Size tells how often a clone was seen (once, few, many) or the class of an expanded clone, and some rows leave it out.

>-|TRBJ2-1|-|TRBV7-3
TGTGCCAGCAGCTTAAGGGCTAGCCAGTTCCTGGGCAATGAGCAGTTCTTC
CASSLRASQFLGNEQFF
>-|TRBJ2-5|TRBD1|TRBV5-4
TGTGCCAGCAGCATCCCTGACAGGGCGGTTGAGACCCAGTACTTC
CASSIPDRAVETQYF
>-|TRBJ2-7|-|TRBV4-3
TGCGCCAGCAGCCAATTATGGGCTAGCTCCTACGAGCAGTACTTC
CASSQLWASSYEQYF
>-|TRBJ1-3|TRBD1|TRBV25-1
TGTGCCAGCAGTGAACTTCAGGGGGAACATGGAAACACCATATATTTT
CASSELQGEHGNTIYF
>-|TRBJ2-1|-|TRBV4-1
TGCGCCAGCAGCCAAGGGTGGGGGGGCCCCTACAATGAGCAGTTCTTC
CASSQGWGGPYNEQFF
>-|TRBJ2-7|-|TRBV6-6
TGTGCCAGCAGTTACGGCGAGAACTACGAGCAGTACTTC
CASSYGENYEQYF
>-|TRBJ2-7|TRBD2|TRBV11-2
TGTGCCAGCAGCTTAGGGGCGGGAGGGCCGACGTACGAGCAGTACTTC
CASSLGAGGPTYEQYF
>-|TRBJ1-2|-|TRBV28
TGTGCCAGCAATTTGCCCCCCAACTATGGCTACACCTTC
CASNLPPNYGYTF
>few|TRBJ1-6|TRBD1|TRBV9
TGTGCCAGCAGCACGCGGGACAGGGCTGGGGCCTATAATTCACCCCTCCACTTT
CASSTRDRAGAYNSPLHF
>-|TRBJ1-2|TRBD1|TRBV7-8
TGTGCCAGCAGCTACAGGACAGGGCAACACATCTATGGCTACACCTTC
CASSYRTGQHIYGYTF
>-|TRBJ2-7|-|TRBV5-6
TGTGCCAGCGGGCAGGGCTACGAGCAGTACTTC
CASGQGYEQYF
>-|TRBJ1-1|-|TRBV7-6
TGTGCCAGCAGCGGGAGTAATCTGGGGAACACTGAAGCTTTCTTT
CASSGSNLGNTEAFF
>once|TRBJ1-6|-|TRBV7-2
TGTGCCAGCAGCTTAGTGCGGTTAAATTCACCCCTCCACTTT
CASSLVRLNSPLHF
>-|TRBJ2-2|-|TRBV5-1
TGCGCCAGCAGCTTAGGGGGAGTGAACACCGGGGAGCTGTTTTTT
CASSLGGVNTGELFF
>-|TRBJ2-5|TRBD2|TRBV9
TGTGCCAGCAGCGCCGGGTTAGCGGGGGGTATAGGGACCCAGTACTTC
CASSAGLAGGIGTQYF
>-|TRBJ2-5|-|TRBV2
TGTGCCAGCAGTGGGGACACTCAAGAGACCCAGTACTTC
CASSGDTQETQYF
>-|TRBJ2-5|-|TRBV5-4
TGTGCCAGCAGCCCGGGACTGAAGACCCAGTACTTC
CASSPGLKTQYF
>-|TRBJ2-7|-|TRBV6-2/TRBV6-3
TGTGCCAGCAGTTACGGACCCTCGAGCAAATACTTC
CASSYGPSSKYF
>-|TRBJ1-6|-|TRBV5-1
TGCGCCAGCAGCTTGGTAGGGAACTCTGATTCACCCCTCCACTTT
CASSLVGNSDSPLHF
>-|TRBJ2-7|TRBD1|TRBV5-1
TGCGCCAGCAGCCAAGGACAGGGGGGCGAGCAGTACTTC
CASSQGQGGEQYF
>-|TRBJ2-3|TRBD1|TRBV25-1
TGTGCCAGCACCGCCAATCTGGGACAGGGATGGACAGATACGCAGTATTTT
CASTANLGQGWTDTQYF
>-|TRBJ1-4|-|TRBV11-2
TGTGCCAGCAGCCTCGGGACCGGTGCAACTAATGAAAAACTGTTTTTT
CASSLGTGATNEKLFF
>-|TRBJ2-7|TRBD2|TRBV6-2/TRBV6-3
TGTGCCAGCAGTCGCAGCGGGGTCTCCTACGAGCAGTACTTC
CASSRSGVSYEQYF
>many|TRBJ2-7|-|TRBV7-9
TGTGCCAGCAGCTCAGGGGCCTACCCCTACGAGCAGTACTTC
CASSSGAYPYEQYF
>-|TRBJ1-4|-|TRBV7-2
TGTGCCAGCAGCTTAGTGGGTGAAAAACTGTTTTTT
CASSLVGEKLFF
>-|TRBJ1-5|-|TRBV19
TGTGCCAGTAGGGCGGCCCTGAGGCATCAGCCCCAGCATTTT
CASRAALRHQPQHF